A single sample is the source of the 17 T cell receptor beta chains below, sequenced in a study of blood T cell repertoires in COVID-19. Repertoires were generated with immunoSEQ multiplex PCR, while TCRdb's copy carries only in-frame clones and drops some. The data contain around 39,000 clones, around 85% of them seen just once; the ten biggest clones take up about 29%. Specimen: peripheral blood. Receptors were obtained from an elderly man with active or convalescent COVID-19.

V is TRBV27 and J is TRBJ2-5; a weak D match, TRBD1 (6 bases). V gave up 6 bases and J gave up 3 bases, with 11 bases separating them. This CDR3 has 13 residues. Germline V gives CDR1 MNHEY, CDR2 SMNVEV (reference sequence). The CDR3 here is CASRPQGKETQYF. The CDR3 coding sequence is TGTGCCAGCAGACCACAGGGTAAAGAGACCCAGTACTTC.

The genes are TRBV27 and TRBJ1-5; D unclear. Trimming removed 1 base at V and 2 bases at J, with 12 bases between. The CDR3 is made up of 16 amino acids. Germline-derived CDR1 and CDR2 are MNHEY and SMNVEV (reference sequence). CDR3 amino acids: CASSLWAGLGNQPQHF. The CDR3 nucleotides read TGTGCCAGCAGTTTATGGGCTGGGTTGGGCAATCAGCCCCAGCATTTT.

This clone has only a few counts. The chain joins TRBV25-1 to TRBJ1-1; 7 bases are a match to TRBD1. The V and J ends lost 6 bases and 3 bases, in that order; junction bases with no gene match: 10. CDR3 length: 15 residues. CDR1 is MGHDK and CDR2 is SYGVNS in the germline V gene. This chain's CDR3 is CASSAVGRGYTEAFF. CDR3 coding DNA: TGTGCCAGCAGCGCCGTGGGCAGGGGGTACACTGAAGCTTTCTTT.

The chain joins TRBV6-5 to TRBJ1-1, with 9 bases identical to TRBD1. This CDR3 has 15 residues. V lost 6 bases, J lost 3 bases, and 8 bases stayed unmatched. Germline lookup yields CDR1 MNHEY and CDR2 SVGAGI. The CDR3 DNA reads as TGTGCCAGCAGCCCGACAGGGGGAGGGTACACTGAAGCTTTCTTT. Translated, it gives CASSPTGGGYTEAFF.

V gene TRBV11-3 combines with J gene TRBJ2-3; 10 positions agree with TRBD2. CDR1 is SGHNT, CDR2 YENEEA, per germline. This CDR3 has 14 residues. V dropped 7 bases and J dropped 2; count of bases not matched to a gene: 3. In nucleotides, the CDR3 is TGTGCCAGCATTAGCGGGAGGTTCACAGATACGCAGTATTTT. Amino acid sequence: CASISGRFTDTQYF.

This clone was counted between two and nine times. The rearrangement joins TRBV4-1 to TRBJ2-1, with 9 bases that match TRBD2. Germline CDR1 and CDR2: MGHRA and YSYEKL. CDR3 length: 17 residues. The ends lost 1 base at V and 4 bases at J; junction bases unmatched: 8. The CDR3 is CASSQALAGRDYNEQFF. CDR3 nucleotides: TGCGCCAGCAGCCAAGCTCTAGCGGGGCGAGATTACAATGAGCAGTTCTTC.

In its sample, this clone was seen a few times. The genes are TRBV12-3 or TRBV12-4 and TRBJ2-7, with D maybe TRBD2 (5 bases). This CDR3 is built from 12 residues. V was shortened by 5 bases and J by 5 bases, with 10 bases between the two germline ends. The CDR3 DNA reads TGTGCCAGCAGTCCGGGATGGAACGAGCAGTACTTC. This translates into CASSPGWNEQYF.

The chain has TRBV10-3 and TRBJ1-1; TRBD1 matches 7 bases. Germline V CDR1 and CDR2: ENHRY, SYGVKD. There are 13 residues in the CDR3. V shed 9 bases and J 3 bases; nucleotides not matched to a gene: 7. CDR3 region: CAIWTGLYTEAFF. Here the CDR3 DNA reads TGTGCCATTTGGACAGGTCTTTACACTGAAGCTTTCTTT.

The chain combines TRBV5-5 with TRBJ2-7, with D perhaps matching TRBD1 (6 bases). V gave up 4 bases and J gave up 4 bases, with 9 bases separating them. Germline loops: CDR1 SGHKS, CDR2 YYEKEE (reference sequence). This CDR3 has 12 amino acids. CDR3 DNA sequence: TGTGCCAGCAGCCGAGGGGGTTACGAGCAGTACTTC. Translating gives CASSRGGYEQYF.

This clone was detected a few times. The rearrangement uses TRBV13 and TRBJ2-5, with D maybe TRBD2 (7 bases). The CDR3 covers 15 residues. Germline V CDR1 and CDR2: PRHDT, FYEKMQ (reference sequence). Deletions cut 2 bases from V and 5 bases from J, with 15 bases between. For the CDR3, the DNA is TGTGCCAGCAGCTTACGGAGGGGAGGGGGGGAGACCCAGTACTTC. Protein product: CASSLRRGGGETQYF.

This rearrangement joins TRBV4-3 to TRBJ2-5; 10 bases fit TRBD2. Germline lookup yields CDR1 LGHNA and CDR2 YSLEER. Trimming cost V 4 bases and J 3 bases; bases outside gene matches: 5. The CDR3 consists of 15 residues. The CDR3 DNA sequence: TGCGCCAGCAGCCCTCAGCGGGGGGGGGAAGAGACCCAGTACTTC. Translated: CASSPQRGGEETQYF.

The chain uses TRBV7-2 and TRBJ1-3; 8 bases are shared with TRBD1. This CDR3 comprises 14 residues. CDR1 and CDR2 (germline): SGHTA, FQGNSA. The CDR3 region is CGSGQDFSGNTIYF. The CDR3 DNA follows: TGTGGATCGGGACAGGACTTCTCTGGAAACACCATATATTTT.

The CDR3 DNA follows: TGTGCCAGCAGCCAAGGCGGTGGAGCGGGGGGGAGCACAGATACGCAGTATTTT. Its translation: CASSQGGGAGGSTDTQYF. The chain joins TRBV14 to TRBJ2-3, with 10 nucleotides matching TRBD2. Germline trimming cut 1 base from V and 0 bases from J; bases unmatched to any gene: 7. The CDR3 extends over 18 amino acids. The germline V gene has CDR1 SGHDN and CDR2 FVKESK.

The chain employs TRBV20-1 and TRBJ2-7; 7 bases align to TRBD1. The junction had 11 bases not matched to a gene; V was cut back by 3 bases and J by 3 bases. Germline V CDR1 and CDR2: DFQATT, SNEGSKA (reference sequence). The CDR3 contains 15 residues. The CDR3 sequence is CSASKTGKPSYEQYF. In DNA form, the CDR3 reads TGCAGTGCTAGTAAGACAGGGAAGCCAAGCTACGAGCAGTACTTC.

A few counts support this clone. The CDR3 protein is CASSPTTGTSYEQYF. For the CDR3, the DNA is TGTGCCAGCTCACCTACTACCGGGACTAGCTACGAGCAGTACTTC. The V call is TRBV18, the J call TRBJ2-7; 8 bases fit TRBD2. Germline-derived CDR1 and CDR2 are KGHSH and LQKENI. The junction had 7 bases not matched to a gene; V was cut back by 3 bases and J by 3 bases. The CDR3 has 15 residues.

The chain combines TRBV18 with TRBJ1-5; D is ambiguous. The V gene lost 3 bases and the J gene lost 0 bases, with 9 bases spanning the gap. CDR1 is KGHSH, CDR2 LQKENI, per germline. The CDR3 loop spans 15 amino acids. CDR3 protein: CASSPGLHSNQPQHF. The DNA of the CDR3 is TGTGCCAGCTCACCCGGGTTACATAGCAATCAGCCCCAGCATTTT.

On this clone itself: Other DNA sequences in this specimen translate into the identical CDR3. The V call is TRBV19, the J call TRBJ2-1; weak D call: TRBD1 (5 bases). CDR3 length: 13 residues. Germline V CDR1 and CDR2: LNHDA, SQIVND (reference sequence). V lost 4 bases and J lost 6, with 10 bases in between. The CDR3 loop reads CASSTQVANEQFF. CDR3 nucleotide sequence: TGTGCCAGTAGTACACAGGTAGCCAATGAGCAGTTCTTC.